What follows are 32 T cell receptor beta chains derived from one specimen sequenced in a study of regulatory T cells in long-lasting Graves disease. The time point denotes: newly diagnosed GD, antithyroid drugs for less than 3 months. Construction of the TCR library relied on RNA isolated from PBMCs. Building of the TCR beta libraries involved iRepertoire HTBI primers and Arm-PCR of CDR3 regions. Using its own MiXCR run on the multiplex PCR reads, TCRdb lists one record per CDR3 protein. The repertoire consists of about 540,000 distinct CDR3 sequences, with roughly 13% occurring once and the leading ten covering roughly 10%. This sample was also put to use in a study of T cells in Graves' hyperthyroidism and ophthalmopathy.

The material sequenced was peripheral blood mononuclear cells (PBMCs), taken at new diagnosis, from a patient treated with antithyroid drugs. Receptors originate from a man aged 30-40 years with Graves disease.

This clonotype was counted at least ten times. This rearrangement joins TRBV28 to TRBJ2-7; 7 nucleotides agree with TRBD1. This CDR3 contains 14 residues. Unmatched junction bases numbered 6, after V lost 6 bases and J lost 1 base. Per germline, CDR1 MDHEN and CDR2 SYDVKM. The CDR3: CASSYRGKSYEQYF. CDR3 nucleotide sequence: TGTGCCAGCAGCTACAGGGGAAAATCCTACGAGCAGTACTTC.

This clonotype was detected many times. A single base separates this from a much larger clone, so it may be a read error. The V call is TRBV12-3 or TRBV12-4, the J call TRBJ1-1, with D perhaps matching TRBD1 (6 bases). The CDR3 totals 14 residues. The V and J ends lost 7 bases and 0 bases respectively, with 12 bases between them. The CDR3 sequence: CASTGGGMNTEAFF. The CDR3 nucleotides read TGTGCCAGCACCGGGGGCGGGATGAACACTGAAGCTTTCTTT.

The table lists this clonotype with many counts. V is TRBV24-1 and J is TRBJ1-5, with no clear D. The CDR3 has 12 residues. From germline, CDR1 is KGHDR and CDR2 SFDVKD. Trimming removed 5 bases from V and 9 bases from J, with 10 bases in between. This CDR3 is CATSGPLGPQHF. The CDR3 DNA reads as TGTGCCACCAGTGGTCCCCTGGGGCCCCAGCATTTT.

On this clonotype itself: The conserved closing phenylalanine or tryptophan is absent in this CDR3, likely reflecting a read error. The chain carries TRBV20-1 and TRBJ2-5; D may be TRBD2 (6 bases). V was clipped by 0 bases and J by 1 base, with 12 bases between them. Germline assignment: CDR1 DFQATT and CDR2 SNEGSKA (reference sequence). The CDR3 is made up of 15 amino acids. Here the CDR3 reads CSARDRRGFQETQYL. In DNA, the CDR3 is TGCAGTGCTAGAGATCGTCGGGGGTTCCAAGAGACCCAGTACCTC.

This clonotype was counted at least ten times. This chain uses TRBV5-6 with TRBJ2-1; 14 bases align to TRBD2. With 0 bases clipped from V and 4 bases from J, the junction kept 6 bases outside the gene matches. CDR3 length equals 18 residues. Looked up from germline, CDR1 is SGHDT and CDR2 is YYEEEE. CDR3 coding DNA: TGTGCCAGCAGCTTGGACCCCGGGACTAGCGGGAGTTACAATGAGCAGTTCTTC. It yields the protein CASSLDPGTSGSYNEQFF. Full variable domain (missing parts from reference TRBV5-6 and TRBJ2-1): DAGVTQSPTHLIKTRGQQVTLRCSPKSGHDTVSWYQQALGQGPQFIFQYYEEEERQRGNFPDRFSGHQFPNYSSELNVNALLLGDSALYLCASSLDPGTSGSYNEQFFGPGTRLTVL.

This clonotype was recorded at least ten times. V and J are TRBV5-1 and TRBJ1-5; tentatively, D is TRBD1 (6 bases). Between the trimmed V and J ends, which lost 3 bases and 7 bases, there was a span of 11 bases. This CDR3 is built from 13 residues. Germline V CDR1 and CDR2: SGHRS, YFSETQ. DNA for the CDR3: TGCGCCAGCAGCTCAACAGGGAGCCAGCCCCAGCATTTT. This translates into CASSSTGSQPQHF.

There are many counts of this clonotype. V usage is TRBV10-1 and J usage is TRBJ1-1, with TRBD1 identical over 12 bases. The germline CDR1 and CDR2 sequences are WNHNN and SYGVQD (reference sequence). V shed 6 bases and J 2 bases; nucleotides not matched to a gene: 4. This CDR3 has 15 amino acids. As DNA, the CDR3 is TGCGCCAGCAGAGCCGGGACAGGGGGCAACACTGAAGCTTTCTTT. Its translation: CASRAGTGGNTEAFF.

The table lists this clonotype with a few counts. CDR3 sequence reads: CASSIVWSGDSYEQYF. In nucleotides, the CDR3 is TGTGCCAGTAGTATAGTATGGTCCGGGGACTCCTACGAGCAGTACTTC. The rearrangement joins TRBV19 to TRBJ2-7, with D tentatively TRBD2 (5 bases). The V end was cut by 1 base, the J end by 0 bases, with 13 bases between. The germline gives CDR1 LNHDA, CDR2 SQIVND (reference sequence). This CDR3 region has 16 residues. Filled out from reference TRBV19 and TRBJ2-7, the complete variable domain reads DGGITQSPKYLFRKEGQNVTLSCEQNLNHDAMYWYRQDPGQGLRLIYYSQIVNDFQKGDIAEGYSVSREKKESFPLTVTSAQKNPTAFYLCASSIVWSGDSYEQYFGPGTRLTVT.

This clonotype showed up many times. The J gene is TRBJ2-1, the V gene TRBV12-3 or TRBV12-4, with TRBD2 matching over 8 bases. The V gene end was trimmed by 3 bases and the J gene end by 3 bases; junction bases not matched to a gene: 4. The CDR3 sequence is 15 residues long. CDR3 nucleotide sequence: TGTGCCAGCAGTTTTGAAGCGGGAGTCTACAATGAGCAGTTCTTC. It yields the protein CASSFEAGVYNEQFF.

This clonotype was detected a few times. Since the CDR3 does not end with the conserved phenylalanine or tryptophan, this likely comes from a read error. The DNA is omitted, as the CDR3 cannot be located on it reliably, and the CDR3 follows TCRdb's listing. This chain joins TRBV11-2 and TRBJ2-7; TRBD2, the D gene given by the table, was not confirmed from the DNA. The germline V gene has CDR1 SGHAT and CDR2 FQNNGV. The CDR3 adds up to 8 amino acids, both ends counted. CDR3: CASSLEAG.

For this clonotype: This probably arose from a read error, given a far larger clone one base away. The chain links TRBV6-1 to TRBJ2-5; perhaps TRBD2 as D (6 bases). The J call may be faulty, since TRBJ2-1 better matches the DNA end. The CDR3 sequence is 16 residues long. The germline V gene encodes CDR1 MNHNS and CDR2 SASEGT. CDR3 sequence (DNA): TGTGCCAACAGGCACTTTCGCGGGACGCACACACATGAGCAGTTCTTC. Protein: CANRHFRGTHTHEQFF.

This clonotype was picked up many times. The chain combines TRBV6-1 with TRBJ1-2; 11 bases are a match to TRBD1. V lost 5 bases to trimming and J lost 3 bases; unmatched junction nucleotides: 8. This CDR3 region has 16 residues. CDR1 is MNHNS, CDR2 SASEGT, per germline. This CDR3 is CASSPPPGQGDYGYTF. In DNA form, the CDR3 reads TGTGCCAGCAGTCCCCCTCCGGGACAGGGGGACTATGGCTACACCTTC.

This clonotype came up many times. The J gene is TRBJ1-1, the V gene TRBV3-1; D gene uncertain. This CDR3 has 12 amino acids. Germline V gene sequence: CDR1 LGHDT, CDR2 YNNKEL (reference sequence). Trimming left V 2 bases short and J 8 bases short, with 9 bases between. CDR3 sequence: CASSQSVQEAFF. The CDR3 DNA is TGTGCCAGCAGCCAATCCGTACAGGAAGCTTTCTTT. The full variable domain, with the rest looked up from reference TRBV3-1 and TRBJ1-1, is DTAVSQTPKYLVTQMGNDKSIKCEQNLGHDTMYWYKQDSKKFLKIMFSYNNKELIINETVPNRFSPKSPDKAHLNLHINSLELGDSAVYFCASSQSVQEAFFGQGTRLTVV.

The table lists this clonotype with many counts. This chain joins TRBV29-1 and TRBJ2-4, with D hard to call. Trimming stripped 7 bases from V and 0 bases from J, with 13 bases between. Germline V gene lookup returns CDR1 SQVTM and CDR2 ANQGSEA. This CDR3 has 14 residues. CDR3 in amino acids: CSGPYVLAKNIQYF. CDR3 coding DNA: TGCAGCGGCCCATACGTGCTAGCCAAAAACATTCAGTACTTC.

This sequence joins TRBV25-1 and TRBJ2-3; 8 bases are shared with TRBD2. The CDR3 is 18 residues long. The trim removed 4 bases at V and 4 bases at J, leaving 16 bases unmatched. CDR1 is MGHDK and CDR2 is SYGVNS in the germline V gene. The CDR3 region has the DNA TGTGCCAGCAGTGGTTTGGGCTATGAGACTAGCGCCCCAGATACGCAGTATTTT. Its protein product is CASSGLGYETSAPDTQYF.

This clonotype was observed many times. The V and J genes are TRBV5-1 and TRBJ2-3; 11 nucleotides match TRBD2. This CDR3 has 14 residues. Germline values: CDR1 SGHRS, CDR2 YFSETQ. V was pared by 2 bases and J by 6 bases, with 2 bases of the junction left unmatched. For the CDR3, the DNA is TGCGCCAGCAGCTTACTAGCGGGAGCCGATACGCAGTATTTT. Translating gives CASSLLAGADTQYF.

Many counts were recorded for this clonotype. This chain uses TRBV29-1 with TRBJ2-1; 7 bases map to TRBD2. The germline V gene encodes CDR1 SQVTM and CDR2 ANQGSEA. Trimming cost V 1 base and J 7 bases; bases outside gene matches: 10. The CDR3 contains 15 residues. The CDR3 loop is CSVEVPSGGVNEQFF. In DNA, the CDR3 is TGCAGCGTTGAAGTGCCTAGCGGAGGGGTAAATGAGCAGTTCTTC.

V usage is TRBV6-1 and J usage is TRBJ2-1; D may correspond to TRBD1 or TRBD2 (6 bases each). The CDR3 consists of 18 residues. V shed 6 bases and J shed 9 bases, with 30 bases lying between them. Germline lookup yields CDR1 MNHNS and CDR2 SASEGT. Here the CDR3 DNA reads TGTGCCAGCAGCCCCCGTAGGATTGGAGGGGGATATCGGGGTGAGCAGTTCTTC. Its translation: CASSPRRIGGGYRGEQFF.

J is TRBJ2-1 and V is TRBV5-4; TRBD2 might be the D (7 bases). The CDR3 covers 15 residues. Germline V gives CDR1 SGHNT, CDR2 YYREEE (reference sequence). Trimming removed 6 bases at V and 4 bases at J, with 17 bases between. The CDR3 region has the DNA TGTGCCAGCACCGATGGAGGGGGGGGATACAATGAGCAGTTCTTC. Translation gives CASTDGGGGYNEQFF.

The chain joins TRBV29-1 to TRBJ1-6; D uncertain. The CDR3 runs to 13 residues. Trimming pared 7 bases from V and 7 bases from J, leaving 14 bases between. Germline V gives CDR1 SQVTM, CDR2 ANQGSEA. The chain's CDR3 is CSAGQGRNSPLHF. The CDR3 DNA reads TGCAGCGCCGGGCAAGGGAGGAATTCACCCCTCCACTTT.

This clonotype was counted at least ten times. This chain links TRBV3-1 with TRBJ1-5; D gene unclear. The germline V gene encodes CDR1 LGHDT and CDR2 YNNKEL (reference sequence). V lost 3 bases, J lost 2 bases, and 5 bases lay in between. The CDR3 runs to 13 residues. CDR3 DNA: TGTGCCAGCAGCCAGGACCGCAATCAGCCCCAGCATTTT. Translating it yields CASSQDRNQPQHF.

This clonotype was seen repeatedly, ten times or more. The chain joins TRBV12-3 or TRBV12-4 to TRBJ2-7; 14 positions agree with TRBD2. The junction had 6 bases not matched to a gene; V was cut back by 4 bases and J by 7 bases. The CDR3 sequence is 15 residues long. The CDR3 reads CASSSGLAGADEQYF. The CDR3 bases are TGTGCCAGCAGTTCGGGACTAGCGGGAGCTGATGAGCAGTACTTC.

Ten or more counts support this clonotype. The chain is built from TRBV20-1 and TRBJ2-1; unclear D gene. There are 14 residues in the CDR3. V lost 3 bases, J lost 4 bases, and 13 bases lay in between. In germline, CDR1 is DFQATT, CDR2 SNEGSKA (reference sequence). CDR3 DNA sequence: TGCAGTGCTAGGCTGGCGGATTCTTACAATGAGCAGTTCTTC. It translates to CSARLADSYNEQFF.

This clonotype was seen at least ten times. This rearrangement joins TRBV2 to TRBJ2-7; D not resolved. The CDR3 covers 11 residues. Germline CDR1 reads SNHLY; CDR2 reads FYNNEI. V was trimmed by 8 bases and J by 6 bases, leaving 11 bases between them. DNA of the CDR3: TGTGCCAGCGGCGTTTCAACCGAGCAGTACTTC. This codes for CASGVSTEQYF. Full variable domain (rest looked up from reference TRBV2 and TRBJ2-7): EPEVTQTPSHQVTQMGQEVILRCVPISNHLYFYWYRQILGQKVEFLVSFYNNEISEKSEIFDDQFSVERPDGSNFTLKIRSTKLEDSAMYFCASGVSTEQYFGPGTRLTVT.

In this sample, this clonotype turned up a few times. This may stem from a read error, because a much larger clone lies one nucleotide away. The chain employs TRBV30 and TRBJ1-2; D is unclear. The CDR3 loop spans 15 amino acids. CDR1 and CDR2 (germline): GTSNPN, SVGIG (reference sequence). CDR3 region: CARSVLWLTRDGYTF. The CDR3 region has the DNA TGTGCCCGGAGTGTACTCTGGCTTACTAGGGATGGCTACACCTTC.

Comment on this clonotype: A read error is the likely source, as a far larger clone sits one nucleotide away. The chain's CDR3 is CSARDTWTDAYEQFF. Here the CDR3 DNA reads TGCAGTGCTAGAGATACCTGGACGGATGCCTACGAGCAGTTCTTC. The chain carries TRBV20-1 and TRBJ2-1; D is undetermined. V shed 0 bases and J shed 10 bases, with 19 bases lying between them. CDR3 length equals 15 residues. Germline CDR1 is DFQATT and CDR2 is SNEGSKA (reference sequence).

This clonotype was seen a handful of times. The chain links TRBV29-1 to TRBJ2-5, with D tentatively TRBD1 (5 bases). V shed 7 bases and J shed 5 bases, with 17 bases lying between them. Germline CDR1 SQVTM, CDR2 ANQGSEA. The CDR3 runs 13 residues. CDR3 coding DNA: TGCAGCGGGGGTCCAGGGCATTTGGAGACCCAGTACTTC. It is translated as CSGGPGHLETQYF.

Ten or more counts support this clonotype. The rearrangement joins TRBV19 to TRBJ1-1; the D is unclear. V was cut by 4 bases and J by 5 bases, with 8 bases left in between. There are 12 residues in the CDR3. CDR1 is LNHDA and CDR2 is SQIVND in the germline V gene (reference sequence). CDR3 in DNA: TGTGCCAGTAGTAGGTACGAGACTGAAGCTTTCTTT. Translated: CASSRYETEAFF.

There are many counts of this clonotype. CDR3 loop: CASSHSRRTVTYEQYF. In DNA form, the CDR3 reads TGTGCCAGCAGCCATAGTAGGCGGACAGTCACTTACGAGCAGTACTTC. The genes are TRBV7-9 and TRBJ2-7, with D possibly matching TRBD1 (6 bases). Germline CDR1 and CDR2: SEHNR and FQNEAQ (reference sequence). This CDR3 contains 16 residues. Trimming pared 5 bases from V and 4 bases from J, leaving 21 bases between.

In the case of this clonotype: Here the CDR3 omits its conserved ending phenylalanine or tryptophan, so a read error is the likely source. The genes are TRBV7-2 and TRBJ2-1; 7 positions match TRBD2. The CDR3 runs 15 residues. The trim removed 3 bases at V and 3 bases at J, leaving 5 bases unmatched. Germline CDR1 and CDR2: SGHTA and FQGNSA. CDR3 DNA sequence: TGTGCCAGCAGCTTGGGAACTAGCGTCTACAATGAGCAGTTCCTC. This encodes CASSLGTSVYNEQFL.

This clonotype was counted ten times or more. The chain recombines TRBV5-1 with TRBJ2-1; no definite D call. The length of the CDR3 is 12 residues. Trimming left V 3 bases short and J 8 bases short, with 9 bases between. In germline, CDR1 is SGHRS, CDR2 YFSETQ. The CDR3 loop is CASSSLTDEQFF. The CDR3 region has the DNA TGCGCCAGCAGCTCCTTGACCGATGAGCAGTTCTTC.

This clonotype was counted only a few times. The rearrangement uses TRBV6-2 or TRBV6-3 and TRBJ1-2, with D maybe TRBD1 (5 bases). The CDR3 spans 14 residues. CDR1 and CDR2 (germline): MNHEY, SVGEGT. Trimming took off 7 bases at V and 8 bases at J, with 20 bases between the two ends. CDR3 sequence reads: CASTNRGEGRGYTF. The CDR3 DNA sequence: TGTGCCAGCACCAATAGGGGAGAAGGTCGGGGCTACACCTTC.